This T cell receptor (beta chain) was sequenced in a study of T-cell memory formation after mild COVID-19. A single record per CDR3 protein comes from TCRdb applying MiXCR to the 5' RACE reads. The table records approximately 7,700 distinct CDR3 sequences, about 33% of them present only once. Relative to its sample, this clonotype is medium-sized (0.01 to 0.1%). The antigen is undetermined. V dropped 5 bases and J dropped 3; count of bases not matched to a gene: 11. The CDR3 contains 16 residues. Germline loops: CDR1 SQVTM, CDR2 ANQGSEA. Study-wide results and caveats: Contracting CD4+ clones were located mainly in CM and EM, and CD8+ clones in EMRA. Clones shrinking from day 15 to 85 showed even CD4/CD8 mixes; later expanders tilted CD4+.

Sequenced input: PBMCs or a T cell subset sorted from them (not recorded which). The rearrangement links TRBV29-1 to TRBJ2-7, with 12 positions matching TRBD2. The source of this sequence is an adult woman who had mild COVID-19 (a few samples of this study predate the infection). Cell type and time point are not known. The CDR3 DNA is TGCAGCGTTCTCGAGTCGTGGACTAGCGGGGTCTACGAGCAGTACTTC. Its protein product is CSVLESWTSGVYEQYF.